There are a few counts of the clone carrying this TCR beta chain. Its antigen is unidentified. The source of the sample is a study of siplizumab effects on memory and regulatory T cells. Germline V gene sequence: CDR1 LNHDA, CDR2 SQIVND (reference sequence). V shed 6 bases, J shed 11 bases, and the junction held 15 bases outside the gene matches. This CDR3 has 14 residues. Whole-study results and caveats: Roughly 75-97% of proliferating CD4+ or CD8+ clones lacked a naive or memory phenotype that could be assigned. Greater diversity than memory cells seemed evident in naive T cells, which also appeared to be major alloresponse contributors. Alloreactive sequences from unstimulated CD4+ memory cells fell significantly with siplizumab.

Around 9.2 x 10^4 TCR templates underwent assay in every sample. Here immunoSEQ multiplex PCR was the method, and the copy in TCRdb shows in-frame clones only, minus some. The sample has 100,000 to 120,000 clones, 90% to 95% seen once. This chain connects TRBV19 to TRBJ1-1; 7 bases fit TRBD1. The sample taken for sequencing was CD4+ T cells sorted from blood. The sequence derives from a human donor in good health. CDR3 residues: CASRATGTQQGAFF. The CDR3, as DNA: TGTGCCAGTAGAGCGACAGGAACCCAACAGGGGGCTTTCTTT.